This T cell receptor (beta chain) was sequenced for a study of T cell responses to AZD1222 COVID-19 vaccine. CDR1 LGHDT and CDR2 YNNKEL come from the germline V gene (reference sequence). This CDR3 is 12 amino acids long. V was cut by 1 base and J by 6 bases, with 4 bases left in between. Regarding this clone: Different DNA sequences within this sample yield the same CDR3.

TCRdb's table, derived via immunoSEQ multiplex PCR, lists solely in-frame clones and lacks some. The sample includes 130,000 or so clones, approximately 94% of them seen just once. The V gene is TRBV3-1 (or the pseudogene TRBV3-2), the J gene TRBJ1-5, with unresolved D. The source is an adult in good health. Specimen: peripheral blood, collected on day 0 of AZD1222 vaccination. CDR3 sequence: CASSQGGQPQHF. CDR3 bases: TGTGCCAGCAGCCAAGGGGGTCAGCCCCAGCATTTT.